This TCR beta chain was captured in a study of T cells in women clearing cervical HPV infection. Of note for this clone: The read finishes 3 residues shy of the CDR3 end, and the germline J gene is used to complete it.

Trimming took 0 bases from V and 3 from J, leaving 8 bases between them. Germline CDR1 is KGHSH and CDR2 is LQKENI. This CDR3 has 14 residues. Repertoires were generated with immunoSEQ multiplex PCR, while TCRdb's copy carries only in-frame clones and drops some. The table lists some 15,000 clones, with around 20% in the top ten. The TCR sequence derives from a woman aged 18-70 years with a cervical HPV16 infection that either progressed to CIN3+ or cleared (not recorded which). The sequenced sample consisted of blood buffy coat. The V and J genes are TRBV18 and TRBJ2-5; D is unclear. The CDR3 here is CASSPPSTEETQYF. The sequenced part of the CDR3 DNA is TGTGCCAGCTCACCACCGTCTACCGAAGAGACC.